Sequencing of this T cell receptor (beta chain) was carried out in a study of PD-1 blockade in classical Hodgkin lymphoma. V gave up 5 bases and J gave up 8 bases; unmatched junction bases: 12. The germline gives CDR1 MNHNS, CDR2 SASEGT. The CDR3 consists of 15 residues. TCRdb's table, derived via immunoSEQ multiplex PCR, lists solely in-frame clones and lacks some. The sample lists tens of thousands of clones; over 65% were seen once. About this clone itself: Its antigen is not known.

Study-wide findings and caveats: Newly diagnosed patients reportedly had lower baseline TCR diversity than healthy donors. There remain no defined causes for the repertoire differences, which possibly reflect disease activity or prior therapy. TCR diversity rose significantly by C4D1 in CD4+ but not CD8+ cells. The study found complete responders had baseline diversity similar to newly diagnosed patients.

Every patient had relapsed following autologous stem cell transplantation, and cohorts differed in brentuximab vedotin exposure. This clonotype was sampled from a human donor with classical Hodgkin lymphoma. This specimen was peripheral blood mononuclear cells (PBMCs), taken before the second cycle of nivolumab. The rearrangement uses TRBV6-1 and TRBJ2-1, with 7 nucleotides matching TRBD2. The CDR3 loop reads CASSPQTGGSDEQFF. CDR3 coding DNA: TGTGCCAGCAGTCCACAGACGGGGGGTTCAGATGAGCAGTTCTTC.